The clone carrying this T cell receptor beta chain was seen a single time. These data come from a study of shared clonotypes between healthy human individuals. The table came from immunoSEQ multiplex PCR; TCRdb's copy has only in-frame clones and leaves some out. Of roughly 2.5 million clones in the sample, 85% to 95% are singletons; the top ten hold roughly 0.14%. This CDR3 comprises 17 residues. The TCR sequence derives from a man between 18 and 29 years old in good health. The gene calls are TRBV21-1 and TRBJ2-7; the table's TRBD2 call for D was not verified on the DNA. TRBV21-1 corresponds to a pseudogene. Sequenced material: naive CD4+ T cells sorted from blood. Specified subset: CD45RA+ positively selected. The CDR3 region is CASSKEELDSPKDEQYF. CDR3 nucleotide sequence: TGTGCCAGCAGCAAAGAAGAGTTGGACTCCCCAAAGGACGAGCAGTACTTC.